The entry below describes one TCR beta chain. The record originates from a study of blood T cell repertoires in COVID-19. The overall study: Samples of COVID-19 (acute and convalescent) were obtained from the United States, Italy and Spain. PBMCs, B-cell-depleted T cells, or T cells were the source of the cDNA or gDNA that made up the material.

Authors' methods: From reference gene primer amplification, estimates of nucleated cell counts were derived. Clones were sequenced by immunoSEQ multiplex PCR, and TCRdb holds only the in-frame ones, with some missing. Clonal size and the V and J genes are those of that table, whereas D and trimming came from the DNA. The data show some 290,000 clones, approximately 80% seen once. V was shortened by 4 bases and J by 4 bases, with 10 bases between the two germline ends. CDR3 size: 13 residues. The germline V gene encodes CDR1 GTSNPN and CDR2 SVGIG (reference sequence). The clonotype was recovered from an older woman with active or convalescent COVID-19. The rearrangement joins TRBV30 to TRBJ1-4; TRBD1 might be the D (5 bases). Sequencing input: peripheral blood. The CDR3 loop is CAWKGLLNEKLFF. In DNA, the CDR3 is TGTGCCTGGAAGGGACTACTTAATGAAAAACTGTTTTTT.